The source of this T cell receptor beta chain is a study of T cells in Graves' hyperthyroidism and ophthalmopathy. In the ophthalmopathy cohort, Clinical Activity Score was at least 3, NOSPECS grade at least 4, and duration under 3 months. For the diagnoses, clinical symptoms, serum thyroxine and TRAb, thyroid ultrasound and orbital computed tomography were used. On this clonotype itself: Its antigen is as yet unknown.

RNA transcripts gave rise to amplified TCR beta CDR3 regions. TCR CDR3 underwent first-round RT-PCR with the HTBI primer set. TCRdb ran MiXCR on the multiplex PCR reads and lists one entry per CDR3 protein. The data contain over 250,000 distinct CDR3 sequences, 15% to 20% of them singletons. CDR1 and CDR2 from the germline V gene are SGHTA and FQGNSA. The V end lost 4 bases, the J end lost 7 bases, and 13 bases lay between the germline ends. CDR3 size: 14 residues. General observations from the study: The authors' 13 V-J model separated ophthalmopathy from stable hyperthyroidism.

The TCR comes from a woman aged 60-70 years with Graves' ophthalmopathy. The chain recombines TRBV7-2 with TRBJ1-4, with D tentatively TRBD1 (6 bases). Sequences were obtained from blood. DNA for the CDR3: TGTGCCAGCAGCTCAACCCTGGACAGTGAAAAACTGTTTTTT. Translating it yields CASSSTLDSEKLFF.